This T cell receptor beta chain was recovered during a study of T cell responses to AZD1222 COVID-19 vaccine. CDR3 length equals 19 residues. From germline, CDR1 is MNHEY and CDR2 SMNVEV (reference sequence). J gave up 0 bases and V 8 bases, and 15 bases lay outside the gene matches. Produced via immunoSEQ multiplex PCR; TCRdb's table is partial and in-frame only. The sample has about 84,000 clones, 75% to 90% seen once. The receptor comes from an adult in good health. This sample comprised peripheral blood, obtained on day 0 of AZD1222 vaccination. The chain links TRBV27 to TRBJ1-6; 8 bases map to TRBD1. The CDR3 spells CASGRPQTGDSSYNSPLHF. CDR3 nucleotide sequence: TGTGCCAGCGGCCGACCCCAGACAGGGGATAGCTCCTATAATTCACCCCTCCACTTT.